This TCR beta chain came from a study of human T cells and chemical hapten exposure. As to time point: patch test 1, 2 weeks after DPC sensitization. Noted treatment: therapeutic diphenylcyclopropenone sensitization with weekly scalp DPC. One entry per CDR3 protein results from TCRdb running MiXCR on the RACE reads. The sample holds some 400,000 distinct CDR3 sequences, roughly 4.8% seen once. V was clipped by 4 bases and J by 7 bases, with 17 bases between them. The CDR3 is made up of 15 amino acids. CDR1 is SGDLS and CDR2 is YYNGEE in the germline V gene. Specimen: whole blood, collected in connection with sensitization to the hapten diphenylcyclopropenone (DPC). J is TRBJ2-2 and V is TRBV9; D tentatively fits TRBD1 or TRBD2 (6 bases each). This TCR was sampled from a woman in her 50s with alopecia areata. Some clones in this sample may be carry-over from other donors' samples. CDR3 loop: CASSSQGGRSGELFF. CDR3 coding DNA: TGTGCCAGCAGCTCCCAAGGGGGGCGAAGCGGGGAGCTGTTTTTT.